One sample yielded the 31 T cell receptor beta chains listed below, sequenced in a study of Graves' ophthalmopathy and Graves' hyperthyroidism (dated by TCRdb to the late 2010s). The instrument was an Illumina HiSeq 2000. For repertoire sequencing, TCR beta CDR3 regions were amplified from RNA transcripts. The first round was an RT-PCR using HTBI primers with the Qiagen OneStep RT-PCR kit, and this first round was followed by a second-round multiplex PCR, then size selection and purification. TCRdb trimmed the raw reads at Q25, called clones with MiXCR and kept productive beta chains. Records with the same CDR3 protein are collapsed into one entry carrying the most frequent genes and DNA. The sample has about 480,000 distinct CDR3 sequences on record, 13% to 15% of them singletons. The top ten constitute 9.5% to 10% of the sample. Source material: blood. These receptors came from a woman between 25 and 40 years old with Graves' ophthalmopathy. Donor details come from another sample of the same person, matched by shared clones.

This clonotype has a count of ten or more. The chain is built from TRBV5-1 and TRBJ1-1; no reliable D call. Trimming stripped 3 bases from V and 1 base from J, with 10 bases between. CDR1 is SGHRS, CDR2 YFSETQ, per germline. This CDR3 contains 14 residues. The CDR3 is CASSSLDRNTEAFF. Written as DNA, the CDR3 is TGCGCCAGCAGCTCTTTGGACCGGAACACTGAAGCTTTCTTT.

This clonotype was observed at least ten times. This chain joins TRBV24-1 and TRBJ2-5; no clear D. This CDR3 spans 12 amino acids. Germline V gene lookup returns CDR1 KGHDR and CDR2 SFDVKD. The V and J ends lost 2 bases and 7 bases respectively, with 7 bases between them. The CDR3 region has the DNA TGTGCCACCAGTGATTCGTTCGGGACCCAGTACTTC. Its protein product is CATSDSFGTQYF.

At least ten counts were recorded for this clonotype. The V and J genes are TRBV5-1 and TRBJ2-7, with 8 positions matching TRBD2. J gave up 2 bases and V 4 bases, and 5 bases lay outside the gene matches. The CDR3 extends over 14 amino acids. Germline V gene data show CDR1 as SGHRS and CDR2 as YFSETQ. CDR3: CASSKRERAYEQYF. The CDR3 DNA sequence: TGCGCCAGCAGCAAGCGGGAGAGGGCCTACGAGCAGTACTTC.

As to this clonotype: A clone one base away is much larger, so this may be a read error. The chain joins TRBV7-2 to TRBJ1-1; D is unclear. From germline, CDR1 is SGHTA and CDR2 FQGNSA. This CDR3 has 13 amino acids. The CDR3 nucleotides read TGTGCCAGCAGCCGGACGGTTGACACTGAAGCTTGCTTT. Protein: CASSRTVDTEACF. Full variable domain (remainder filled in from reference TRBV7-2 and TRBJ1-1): GAGVSQSPSNKVTEKGKDVELRCDPISGHTALYWYRQSLGQGLEFLIYFQGNSAPDKSGLPSDRFSAERTGGSVSTLTIQRTQQEDSAVYLCASSRTVDTEACFGQGTRLTVV.

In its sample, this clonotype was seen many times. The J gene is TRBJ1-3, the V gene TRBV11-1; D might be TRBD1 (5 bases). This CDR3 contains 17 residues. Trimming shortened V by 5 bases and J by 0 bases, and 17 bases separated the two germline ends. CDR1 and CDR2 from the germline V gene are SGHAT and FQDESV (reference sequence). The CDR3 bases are TGTGCCAGCAGCGCGGTAGTGACAGCCCACTCTGGAAACACCATATATTTT. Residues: CASSAVVTAHSGNTIYF.

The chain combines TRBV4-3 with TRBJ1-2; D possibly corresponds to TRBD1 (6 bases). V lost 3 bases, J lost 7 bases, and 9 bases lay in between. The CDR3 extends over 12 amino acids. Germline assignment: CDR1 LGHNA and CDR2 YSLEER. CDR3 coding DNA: TGCGCCAGCAGCCACACAGGGAGTGGCTACACCTTC. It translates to CASSHTGSGYTF.

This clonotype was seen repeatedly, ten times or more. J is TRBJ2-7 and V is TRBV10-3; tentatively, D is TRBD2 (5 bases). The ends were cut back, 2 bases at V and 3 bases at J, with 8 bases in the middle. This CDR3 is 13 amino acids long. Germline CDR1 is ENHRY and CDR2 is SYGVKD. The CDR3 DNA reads TGTGCCATCAGTGAGCGGGGAGACTACGAGCAGTACTTC. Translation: CAISERGDYEQYF.

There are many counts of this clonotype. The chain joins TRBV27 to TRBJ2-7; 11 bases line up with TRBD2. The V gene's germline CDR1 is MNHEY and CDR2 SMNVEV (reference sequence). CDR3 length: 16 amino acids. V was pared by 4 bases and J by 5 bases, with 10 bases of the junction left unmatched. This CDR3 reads CASSSALAGVRDEQYF. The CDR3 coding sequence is TGTGCCAGCAGTTCCGCACTAGCGGGAGTTCGGGACGAGCAGTACTTC.

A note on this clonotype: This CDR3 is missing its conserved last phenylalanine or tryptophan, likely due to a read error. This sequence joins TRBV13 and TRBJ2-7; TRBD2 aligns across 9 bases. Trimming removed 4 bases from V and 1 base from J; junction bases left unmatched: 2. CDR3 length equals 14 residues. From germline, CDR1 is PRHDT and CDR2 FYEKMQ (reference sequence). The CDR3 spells CASSSSGDSYEQYL. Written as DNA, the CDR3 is TGTGCCAGCAGCTCTAGCGGGGATTCCTACGAGCAGTACTTG.

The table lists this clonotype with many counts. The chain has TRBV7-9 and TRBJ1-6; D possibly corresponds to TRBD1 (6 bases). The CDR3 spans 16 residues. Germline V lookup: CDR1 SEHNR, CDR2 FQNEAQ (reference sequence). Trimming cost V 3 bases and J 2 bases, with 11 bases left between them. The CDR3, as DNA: TGTGCCAGCAGCTTTACAGGGAAGGCCTATAATTCACCCCTCCACTTT. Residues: CASSFTGKAYNSPLHF. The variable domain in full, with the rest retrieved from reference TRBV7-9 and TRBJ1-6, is DTGVSQNPRHKITKRGQNVTFRCDPISEHNRLYWYRQTLGQGPEFLTYFQNEAQLEKSRLLSDRFSAERPKGSFSTLEIQRTEQGDSAMYLCASSFTGKAYNSPLHFGNGTRLTVT.

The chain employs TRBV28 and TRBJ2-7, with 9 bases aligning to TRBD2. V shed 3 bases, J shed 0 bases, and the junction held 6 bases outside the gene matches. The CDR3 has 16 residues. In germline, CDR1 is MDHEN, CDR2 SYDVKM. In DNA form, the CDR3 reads TGTGCCAGCAGTTTTACTAGCGGGCGAAGCTCCTACGAGCAGTACTTC. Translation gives CASSFTSGRSSYEQYF.

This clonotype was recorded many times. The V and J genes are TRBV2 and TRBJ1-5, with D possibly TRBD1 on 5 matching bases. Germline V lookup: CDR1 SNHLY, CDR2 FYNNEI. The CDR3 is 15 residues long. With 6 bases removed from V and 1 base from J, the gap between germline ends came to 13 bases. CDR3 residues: CASRTDRDSNQPQHF. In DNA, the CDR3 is TGTGCCAGCAGGACAGACCGAGACAGCAATCAGCCCCAGCATTTT.

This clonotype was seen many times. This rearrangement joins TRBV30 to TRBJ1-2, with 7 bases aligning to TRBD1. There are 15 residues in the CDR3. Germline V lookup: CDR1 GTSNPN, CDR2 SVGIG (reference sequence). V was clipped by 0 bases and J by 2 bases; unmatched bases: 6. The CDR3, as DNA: TGTGCCTGGAGTGTTCGGGGACAGAGGAACTATGGCTACACCTTC. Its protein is CAWSVRGQRNYGYTF. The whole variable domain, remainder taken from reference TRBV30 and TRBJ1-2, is SQTIHQWPATLVQPVGSPLSLECTVEGTSNPNLYWYRQAAGRGLQLLFYSVGIGQISSEVPQNLSASRPQDRQFILSSKKLLLSDSGFYLCAWSVRGQRNYGYTFGSGTRLTVV.

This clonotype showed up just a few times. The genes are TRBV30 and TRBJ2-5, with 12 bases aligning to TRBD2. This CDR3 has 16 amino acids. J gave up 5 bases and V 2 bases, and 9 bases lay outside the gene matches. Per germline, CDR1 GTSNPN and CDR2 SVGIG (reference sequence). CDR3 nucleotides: TGTGCCTGGAGTAGGGGGAGACTAGCGGGAGAGGAGACCCAGTACTTC. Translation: CAWSRGRLAGEETQYF.

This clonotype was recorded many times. DNA of the CDR3: TGTGCCATCAGTGACGTCCAGGACCTCGAGCAGTACTTC. It specifies CAISDVQDLEQYF. The rearrangement links TRBV10-3 to TRBJ2-7; D is unresolved. The CDR3 consists of 13 residues. With 3 bases removed from V and 6 bases from J, the gap between germline ends came to 12 bases. Germline CDR1 and CDR2: ENHRY and SYGVKD.

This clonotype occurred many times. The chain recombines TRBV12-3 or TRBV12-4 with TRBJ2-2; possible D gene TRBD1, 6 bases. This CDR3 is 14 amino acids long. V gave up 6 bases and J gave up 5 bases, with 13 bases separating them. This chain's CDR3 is CASSTQGRTGELFF. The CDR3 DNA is TGTGCCAGCAGCACACAGGGAAGGACCGGGGAGCTGTTTTTT.

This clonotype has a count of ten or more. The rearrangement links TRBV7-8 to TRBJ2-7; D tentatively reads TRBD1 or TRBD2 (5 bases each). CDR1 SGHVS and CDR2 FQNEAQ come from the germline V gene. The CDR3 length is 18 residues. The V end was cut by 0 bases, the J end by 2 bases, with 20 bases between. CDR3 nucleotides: TGTGCCAGCAGCTTAGCAAAGGGACGTAAAGGGTCGGCCTACGAGCAGTACTTC. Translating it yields CASSLAKGRKGSAYEQYF.

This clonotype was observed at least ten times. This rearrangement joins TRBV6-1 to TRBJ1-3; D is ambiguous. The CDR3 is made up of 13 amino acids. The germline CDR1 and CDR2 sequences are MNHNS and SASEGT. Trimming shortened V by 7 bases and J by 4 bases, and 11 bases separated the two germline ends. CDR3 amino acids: CASTQPVGNTIYF. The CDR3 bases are TGTGCCAGCACGCAACCTGTGGGAAACACCATATATTTT.

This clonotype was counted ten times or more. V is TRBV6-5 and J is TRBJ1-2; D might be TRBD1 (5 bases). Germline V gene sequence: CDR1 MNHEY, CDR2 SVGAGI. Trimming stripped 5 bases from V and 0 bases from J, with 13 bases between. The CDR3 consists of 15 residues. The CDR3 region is CASSTSRDSNYGYTF. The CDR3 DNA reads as TGTGCCAGCAGTACTTCCAGGGATTCTAACTATGGCTACACCTTC.

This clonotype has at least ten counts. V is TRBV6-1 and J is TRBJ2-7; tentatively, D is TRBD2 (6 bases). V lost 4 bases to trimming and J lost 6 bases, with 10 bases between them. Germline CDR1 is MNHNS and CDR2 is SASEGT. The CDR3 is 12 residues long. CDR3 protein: CASSVTSREQYF. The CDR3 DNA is TGTGCCAGCAGTGTCACTAGCCGCGAGCAGTACTTC.

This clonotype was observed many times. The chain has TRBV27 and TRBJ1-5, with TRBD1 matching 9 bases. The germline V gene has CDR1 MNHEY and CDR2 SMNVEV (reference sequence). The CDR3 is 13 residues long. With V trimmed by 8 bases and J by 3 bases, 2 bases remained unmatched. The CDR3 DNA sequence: TGTGCCAGCCGACAGGGGGACAATCAGCCCCAGCATTTT. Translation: CASRQGDNQPQHF.

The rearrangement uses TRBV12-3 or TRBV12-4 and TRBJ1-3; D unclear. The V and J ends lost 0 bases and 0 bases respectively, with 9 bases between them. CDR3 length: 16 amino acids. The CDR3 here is CASSLAGVGSGNTIYF. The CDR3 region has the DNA TGTGCCAGCAGTTTAGCTGGGGTGGGCTCTGGAAACACCATATATTTT.

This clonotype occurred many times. Here the CDR3 DNA reads TGTGCCAGCAGTGAATCTTACAGGGTGGGGAAGGGCTACACCTTC. Translation gives CASSESYRVGKGYTF. The chain joins TRBV6-1 to TRBJ1-2; possibly TRBD1 for D (6 bases). The CDR3 length is 15 residues. Trimming stripped 2 bases from V and 8 bases from J, with 18 bases between. Germline assignment: CDR1 MNHNS and CDR2 SASEGT.

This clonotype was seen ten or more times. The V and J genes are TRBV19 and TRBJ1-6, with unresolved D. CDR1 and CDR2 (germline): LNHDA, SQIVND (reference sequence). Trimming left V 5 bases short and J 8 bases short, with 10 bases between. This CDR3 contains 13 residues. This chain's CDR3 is CASSWADHSPLHF. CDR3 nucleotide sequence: TGTGCCAGTAGTTGGGCAGACCATTCACCCCTCCACTTT.

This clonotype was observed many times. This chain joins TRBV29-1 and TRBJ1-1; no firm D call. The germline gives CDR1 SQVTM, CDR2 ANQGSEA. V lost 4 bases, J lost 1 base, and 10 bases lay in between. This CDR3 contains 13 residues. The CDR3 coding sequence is TGCAGCGTTGGCCCCCCAGGGAACACTGAAGCTTTCTTT. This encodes CSVGPPGNTEAFF.

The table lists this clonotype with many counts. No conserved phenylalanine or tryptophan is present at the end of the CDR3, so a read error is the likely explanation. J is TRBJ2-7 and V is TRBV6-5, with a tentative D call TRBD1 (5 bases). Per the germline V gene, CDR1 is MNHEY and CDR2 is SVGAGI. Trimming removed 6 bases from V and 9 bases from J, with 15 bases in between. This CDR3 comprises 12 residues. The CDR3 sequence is CASRINRNRQYL. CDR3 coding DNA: TGTGCCAGCAGGATCAACAGGAATCGGCAGTACCTC.

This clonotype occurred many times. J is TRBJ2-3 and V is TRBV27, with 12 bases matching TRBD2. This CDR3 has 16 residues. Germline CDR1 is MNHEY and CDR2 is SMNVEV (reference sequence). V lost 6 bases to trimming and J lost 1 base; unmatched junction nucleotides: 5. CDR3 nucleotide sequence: TGTGCCAGCAGGACTAGCGGGAGCGGTGGCACAGATACGCAGTATTTT. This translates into CASRTSGSGGTDTQYF.

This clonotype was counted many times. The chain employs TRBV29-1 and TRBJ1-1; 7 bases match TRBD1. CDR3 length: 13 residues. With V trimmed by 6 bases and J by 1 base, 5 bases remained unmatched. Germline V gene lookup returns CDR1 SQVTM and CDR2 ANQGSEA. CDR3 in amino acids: CSVSQGGNTEAFF. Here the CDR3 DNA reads TGCAGCGTCTCCCAGGGGGGGAACACTGAAGCTTTCTTT.

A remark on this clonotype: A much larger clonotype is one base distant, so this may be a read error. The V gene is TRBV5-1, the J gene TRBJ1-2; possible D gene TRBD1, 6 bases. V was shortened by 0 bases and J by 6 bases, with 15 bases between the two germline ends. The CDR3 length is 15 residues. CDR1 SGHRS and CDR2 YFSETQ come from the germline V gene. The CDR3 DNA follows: TGCGCCAGCAGCTTGGCTCCAGGGGCCATGAATGGCTACACCTTC. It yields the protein CASSLAPGAMNGYTF.

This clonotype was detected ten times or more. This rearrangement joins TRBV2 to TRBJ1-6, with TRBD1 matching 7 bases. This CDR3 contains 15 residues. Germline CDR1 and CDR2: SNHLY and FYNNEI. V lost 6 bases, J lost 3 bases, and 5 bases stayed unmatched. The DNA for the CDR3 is TGTGCCAGCAGGCTTCGGGACAGCTATAATTCACCCCTCCACTTT. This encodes CASRLRDSYNSPLHF.

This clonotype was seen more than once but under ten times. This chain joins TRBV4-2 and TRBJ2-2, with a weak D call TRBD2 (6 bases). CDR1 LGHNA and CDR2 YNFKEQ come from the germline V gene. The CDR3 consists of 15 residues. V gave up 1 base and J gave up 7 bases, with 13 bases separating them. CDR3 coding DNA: TGTGCCAGCAGCCAAGGGGTGAAGGGAGGCGGGGAGCTGTTTTTT. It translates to CASSQGVKGGGELFF.